The sequence of this T cell receptor beta chain was determined in a study of vaccination and CD4 T cells after COVID-19. Study background: Convalescent individuals numbered four females and six males, two being Hispanic.

Sequenced with the Oncomine TCR Beta short-read assay was DNA taken from cultured CD4+ T cells. It was cultured CD4+ T cells from which genomic DNA was extracted. In TCRdb, the PCR reads were re-called with MiXCR into one record per CDR3 protein. The sample records 20,000 to 25,000 distinct CDR3 sequences, about 43% being singletons. Of note for this clonotype: Its antigen is unknown.

Stated time point: late sampling 161 to 241 days after vaccination in three convalescent patients. The treatment here: roughly 10-day PBMC culture with coronavirus spike peptide pools or control peptides (ViraFEST assay). V dropped 7 bases and J dropped 1 base, with 8 bases sitting between them. This CDR3 spans 12 amino acids. Germline V lookup: CDR1 MNHNS, CDR2 SASEGT. This specimen consisted of CD4+ T cells from blood, cultured in vitro, obtained about 7 months after SARS-CoV-2 vaccination. This receptor was taken from a human donor who had recovered from COVID-19. The chain couples TRBV6-1 to TRBJ2-7; no clear D gene. The CDR3 region is CASTYPSYEQYF. The CDR3 bases are TGTGCCAGCACGTATCCGTCCTACGAGCAGTACTTC.